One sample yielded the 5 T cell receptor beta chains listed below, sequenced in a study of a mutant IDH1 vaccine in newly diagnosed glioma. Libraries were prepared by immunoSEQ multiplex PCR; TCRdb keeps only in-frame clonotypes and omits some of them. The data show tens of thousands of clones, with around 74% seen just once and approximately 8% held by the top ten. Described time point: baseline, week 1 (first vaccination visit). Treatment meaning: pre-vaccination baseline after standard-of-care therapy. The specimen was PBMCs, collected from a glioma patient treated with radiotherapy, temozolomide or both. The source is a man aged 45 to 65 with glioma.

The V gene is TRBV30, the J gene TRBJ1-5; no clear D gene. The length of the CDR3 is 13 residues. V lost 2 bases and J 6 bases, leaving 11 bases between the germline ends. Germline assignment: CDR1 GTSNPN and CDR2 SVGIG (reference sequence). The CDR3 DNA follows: TGTGCCTGGAGTCCGATGGGAGGTCAGCCCCAGCATTTT. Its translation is CAWSPMGGQPQHF.

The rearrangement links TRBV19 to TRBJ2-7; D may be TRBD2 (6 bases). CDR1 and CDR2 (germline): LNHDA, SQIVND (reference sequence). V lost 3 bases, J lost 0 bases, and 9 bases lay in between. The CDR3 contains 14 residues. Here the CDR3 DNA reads TGTGCCAGTAGTATCCTGCGGGACTCCTACGAGCAGTACTTC. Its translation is CASSILRDSYEQYF.

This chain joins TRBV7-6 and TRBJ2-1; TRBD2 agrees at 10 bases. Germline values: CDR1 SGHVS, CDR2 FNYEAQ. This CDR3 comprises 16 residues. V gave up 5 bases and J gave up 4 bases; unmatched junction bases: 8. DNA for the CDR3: TGTGCCAGCAGCACGAAAGCGGGGGGGATATACAATGAGCAGTTCTTC. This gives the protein CASSTKAGGIYNEQFF.

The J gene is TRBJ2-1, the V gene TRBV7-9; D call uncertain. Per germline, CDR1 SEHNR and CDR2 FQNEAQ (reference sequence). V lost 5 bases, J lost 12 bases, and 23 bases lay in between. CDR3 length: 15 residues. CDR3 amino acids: CASSPPRLSNLGQFF. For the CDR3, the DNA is TGTGCCAGCAGCCCGCCGCGGCTTTCAAATTTGGGGCAGTTCTTC. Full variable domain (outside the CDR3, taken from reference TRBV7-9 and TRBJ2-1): DTGVSQNPRHKITKRGQNVTFRCDPISEHNRLYWYRQTLGQGPEFLTYFQNEAQLEKSRLLSDRFSAERPKGSFSTLEIQRTEQGDSAMYLCASSPPRLSNLGQFFGPGTRLTVL.

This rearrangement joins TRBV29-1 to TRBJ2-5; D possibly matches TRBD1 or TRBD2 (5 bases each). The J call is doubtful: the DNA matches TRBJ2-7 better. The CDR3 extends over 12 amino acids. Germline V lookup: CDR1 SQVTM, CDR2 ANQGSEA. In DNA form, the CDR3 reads TGCAGCGTTGCGGGGCACTCCTACGAGCAGTACTTC. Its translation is CSVAGHSYEQYF.